A selection of T cell receptor beta chains follows, all from one sample in a study of OX40 agonist ivuxolimab in advanced cancers. TCRdb keeps only in-frame clones here, not all; method: immunoSEQ multiplex PCR. The table has about 45,000 clones, almost 90% seen once; the top ten hold over 1%. Material: CD4+ or CD8+ T cells sorted from blood, obtained in a trial of the OX40 agonist ivuxolimab. Every receptor here comes from an adult with an advanced solid tumor such as melanoma, head and neck, liver or kidney cancer. Both conserved end residues are part of each CDR3. The order of the fields is CDR3 DNA, CDR3 protein, clone size, V gene, J gene, D gene. The D gene is left open where the match is weak. The size of a clone is reported for some rows only, either as once, few or many, or as a class for expanded clones.

cdr3_nt: TGTGCCAGCTCACTTGTTACAGGGAATAATGAAAAACTGTTTTTT
cdr3_aa: CASSLVTGNNEKLFF
clone_size: NA
v_call: TRBV18
j_call: TRBJ1-4
d_call: NA

cdr3_nt: TGTGCCAGTAGTCCGGTGGGGGGGACAGGGGAAGAGACCCAGTACTTC
cdr3_aa: CASSPVGGTGEETQYF
clone_size: once
v_call: TRBV19
j_call: TRBJ2-5
d_call: TRBD1

cdr3_nt: TGTGCCAGCCAGCCGGGGGTAGGGCAAGAGACCCAGTACTTC
cdr3_aa: CASQPGVGQETQYF
clone_size: NA
v_call: TRBV2
j_call: TRBJ2-5
d_call: NA

cdr3_nt: TGTGCCAGCAGTGGGGTAGGAGAGACCCAGTACTTC
cdr3_aa: CASSGVGETQYF
clone_size: NA
v_call: TRBV7-3
j_call: TRBJ2-5
d_call: NA

cdr3_nt: TGCGCCAGCAGCTTAGGACAGAGCACAGATACGCAGTATTTT
cdr3_aa: CASSLGQSTDTQYF
clone_size: NA
v_call: TRBV5-1
j_call: TRBJ2-3
d_call: NA

cdr3_nt: TGTGCCCGTTCCCGGGACTCAAGCTCTGGGGCCAACGTCCTGACTTTC
cdr3_aa: CARSRDSSSGANVLTF
clone_size: NA
v_call: TRBV30
j_call: TRBJ2-6
d_call: NA

cdr3_nt: TGCAGCTTCAGGACTAGCGGGAATTACGAGCAGTACTTC
cdr3_aa: CSFRTSGNYEQYF
clone_size: NA
v_call: TRBV29-1
j_call: TRBJ2-7
d_call: TRBD2

cdr3_nt: TGTGCCAGCAGCGTGAGGACTAGCGGATACAATGAGCAGTTCTTC
cdr3_aa: CASSVRTSGYNEQFF
clone_size: NA
v_call: TRBV9
j_call: TRBJ2-1
d_call: TRBD2

cdr3_nt: TGTGCCAGCAGTGGCCCCGGCGCGTGGACCTACGAGCAGTACTTC
cdr3_aa: CASSGPGAWTYEQYF
clone_size: NA
v_call: TRBV6-8
j_call: TRBJ2-7
d_call: NA

cdr3_nt: TGTGCCAGCAGTGTTTCAGGGGGCAGGGAGACCCAGTACTTC
cdr3_aa: CASSVSGGRETQYF
clone_size: NA
v_call: TRBV6-4
j_call: TRBJ2-5
d_call: TRBD1

cdr3_nt: TGTGCCAGCAGCCGTACGCCCTACGAGCAGTACTTC
cdr3_aa: CASSRTPYEQYF
clone_size: NA
v_call: TRBV7-9
j_call: TRBJ2-7
d_call: NA

cdr3_nt: TGTGCCTGGGGGCTGAGGGGGAGGGATGGCTACACCTTC
cdr3_aa: CAWGLRGRDGYTF
clone_size: NA
v_call: TRBV30
j_call: TRBJ1-2
d_call: NA

cdr3_nt: TGTGCCAGCAGTAGGGGGTATGCCGATACGCAGTATTTT
cdr3_aa: CASSRGYADTQYF
clone_size: NA
v_call: TRBV6-1
j_call: TRBJ2-3
d_call: NA

cdr3_nt: TGCGCCAGCAGCCAAGGGACATACAACTATGGCTACACCTTC
cdr3_aa: CASSQGTYNYGYTF
clone_size: NA
v_call: TRBV4-3
j_call: TRBJ1-2
d_call: NA

cdr3_nt: TGTGCCAGCAGTTACTCGAATGGGGCTGAAGATACGCAGTATTTT
cdr3_aa: CASSYSNGAEDTQYF
clone_size: NA
v_call: TRBV6-5
j_call: TRBJ2-3
d_call: NA

cdr3_nt: TGTGCCAGCAGTCCCTCCCGGGACAGGGGGGCTAACTATGGCTACACCTTC
cdr3_aa: CASSPSRDRGANYGYTF
clone_size: NA
v_call: TRBV27
j_call: TRBJ1-2
d_call: TRBD1

cdr3_nt: TGTGCCAGCAGTTACGGCGGGGCCAGTGAAAAACTGTTTTTT
cdr3_aa: CASSYGGASEKLFF
clone_size: few
v_call: TRBV6-6
j_call: TRBJ1-4
d_call: NA

cdr3_nt: TGCGCCAGCAGCTCCTCTGGACGGGGTAGCACAGATACGCAGTATTTT
cdr3_aa: CASSSSGRGSTDTQYF
clone_size: NA
v_call: TRBV5-1
j_call: TRBJ2-3
d_call: NA

cdr3_nt: TGTGCCAGCAGCTCCCAGCAGGGGCCCCAAGAGACCCAGTACTTC
cdr3_aa: CASSSQQGPQETQYF
clone_size: NA
v_call: TRBV4-2
j_call: TRBJ2-5
d_call: NA

cdr3_nt: TGTGCCTGGAGGGGCAGGGGGCTGTTTGGTGAAGCTTTCTTT
cdr3_aa: CAWRGRGLFGEAFF
clone_size: NA
v_call: TRBV30
j_call: TRBJ1-1
d_call: TRBD1

cdr3_nt: TGTGCCAGCAGCTTGGCGGACAGGGGGATAGATACGCAGTATTTT
cdr3_aa: CASSLADRGIDTQYF
clone_size: NA
v_call: TRBV5-5
j_call: TRBJ2-3
d_call: TRBD1

cdr3_nt: TGTGCCAGCAGCTCAAGACAGAATAGCAATCAGCCCCAGCATTTT
cdr3_aa: CASSSRQNSNQPQHF
clone_size: NA
v_call: TRBV7-2
j_call: TRBJ1-5
d_call: NA

cdr3_nt: TGTGCCAGTAGTAACTGGGTAGCGGGTGAGGAAGATACGCAGTATTTT
cdr3_aa: CASSNWVAGEEDTQYF
clone_size: NA
v_call: TRBV19
j_call: TRBJ2-3
d_call: TRBD2

cdr3_nt: TGTGCCAGCACCTCCAGGGCTACCTACGAGCAGTACTTC
cdr3_aa: CASTSRATYEQYF
clone_size: NA
v_call: TRBV6-6
j_call: TRBJ2-7
d_call: NA

cdr3_nt: TGCGCCAGCAGCTCGGAGACAGCTCTCTATGGCTACACCTTC
cdr3_aa: CASSSETALYGYTF
clone_size: NA
v_call: TRBV5-1
j_call: TRBJ1-2
d_call: NA

cdr3_nt: TGTGCCAGCAGTGAACAGGGGCGTAGCACAGATACGCAGTATTTT
cdr3_aa: CASSEQGRSTDTQYF
clone_size: NA
v_call: TRBV6-1
j_call: TRBJ2-3
d_call: NA

cdr3_nt: TGTGCCAGTAGTATTCGGGCCTCGGGCACCTACGAGCAGTACTTC
cdr3_aa: CASSIRASGTYEQYF
clone_size: NA
v_call: TRBV19
j_call: TRBJ2-7
d_call: NA

cdr3_nt: TGTGCCAGCATTCTAGGACAGGGTTATAATGAAAAACTGTTTTTT
cdr3_aa: CASILGQGYNEKLFF
clone_size: NA
v_call: TRBV6-6
j_call: TRBJ1-4
d_call: TRBD1

cdr3_nt: TGTGCCTGGAGTGTACGAGCCGGGGAGCTGTTTTTT
cdr3_aa: CAWSVRAGELFF
clone_size: once
v_call: TRBV30
j_call: TRBJ2-2
d_call: NA

cdr3_nt: TGTGCCAGCAGTTCCCGGAGGACTACCGGGGAGCTGTTTTTT
cdr3_aa: CASSSRRTTGELFF
clone_size: NA
v_call: TRBV25-1
j_call: TRBJ2-2
d_call: NA

cdr3_nt: TGTGCCAGCAGCCTCCGGGGACCCGGGACAGATACGCAGTATTTT
cdr3_aa: CASSLRGPGTDTQYF
clone_size: NA
v_call: TRBV7-9
j_call: TRBJ2-3
d_call: NA

cdr3_nt: TGTGCCAGCAGCTTATCGACCCCATATGGCTACACCTTC
cdr3_aa: CASSLSTPYGYTF
clone_size: NA
v_call: TRBV7-2
j_call: TRBJ1-2
d_call: NA

cdr3_nt: TGTGCCAGCAGCCAAGAGGGGGAGGGTTTCTATGGCTACACCTTC
cdr3_aa: CASSQEGEGFYGYTF
clone_size: NA
v_call: TRBV4-2
j_call: TRBJ1-2
d_call: NA

cdr3_nt: TGCAGTGGGCTAGCTGAAGAGACCCAGTACTTC
cdr3_aa: CSGLAEETQYF
clone_size: NA
v_call: TRBV20-1
j_call: TRBJ2-5
d_call: NA

cdr3_nt: TGTGCCAGCAGCCAAGTGACGTTCAAGCAGTACTTC
cdr3_aa: CASSQVTFKQYF
clone_size: NA
v_call: TRBV4-2
j_call: TRBJ2-7
d_call: NA

cdr3_nt: TGTGCCAGCAGCTTGGGGCAGTCGAACTATGGCTACACCTTC
cdr3_aa: CASSLGQSNYGYTF
clone_size: NA
v_call: TRBV5-4
j_call: TRBJ1-2
d_call: NA

cdr3_nt: TGTGCCAGTAGGGAAAAACAGGGAATCGGGGAGCTGTTTTTT
cdr3_aa: CASREKQGIGELFF
clone_size: NA
v_call: TRBV19
j_call: TRBJ2-2
d_call: NA

cdr3_nt: TGTGCCAGTAGTCGAGACAGGGATGCCTACAATGAGCAGTTCTTC
cdr3_aa: CASSRDRDAYNEQFF
clone_size: NA
v_call: TRBV19
j_call: TRBJ2-1
d_call: TRBD1

cdr3_nt: TGTGCCAGCAGCCCGGCATGGGGCGGGATAAGGGATGAGCAGTTCTTC
cdr3_aa: CASSPAWGGIRDEQFF
clone_size: once
v_call: TRBV7-2
j_call: TRBJ2-1
d_call: NA

cdr3_nt: TGTGCCAGCAGCTTATCCAACCTAGCGGGAGAGGAGCAGTTCTTC
cdr3_aa: CASSLSNLAGEEQFF
clone_size: NA
v_call: TRBV7-2
j_call: TRBJ2-1
d_call: TRBD2

cdr3_nt: TGTGCCAGCAGCTTAGGTGCGGACACCGGGGAGCTGTTTTTT
cdr3_aa: CASSLGADTGELFF
clone_size: NA
v_call: TRBV7-3
j_call: TRBJ2-2
d_call: NA

cdr3_nt: TGTGCCAGCAGCTTAGTGGCCGAAGAGACCCAGTACTTC
cdr3_aa: CASSLVAEETQYF
clone_size: NA
v_call: TRBV7-8
j_call: TRBJ2-5
d_call: NA

cdr3_nt: TGTGCCAGTAGTAGTGGGACTAGCTACACCGGGGAGCTGTTTTTT
cdr3_aa: CASSSGTSYTGELFF
clone_size: NA
v_call: TRBV19
j_call: TRBJ2-2
d_call: TRBD2

cdr3_nt: TGTGCCAGCAGTTTACAGGGTTTAAGAGGCTACACCTTC
cdr3_aa: CASSLQGLRGYTF
clone_size: NA
v_call: TRBV6-6
j_call: TRBJ1-2
d_call: NA

cdr3_nt: TGCACCAGCAGACGCGGGGGTTTGAGTCGGGCCAACGTCCTGACTTTC
cdr3_aa: CTSRRGGLSRANVLTF
clone_size: NA
v_call: TRBV1
j_call: TRBJ2-6
d_call: NA

cdr3_nt: TGTGCCAGCAGCCTACGGGGTACGGGCTCCTACGAGCAGTACTTC
cdr3_aa: CASSLRGTGSYEQYF
clone_size: NA
v_call: TRBV28
j_call: TRBJ2-7
d_call: NA

cdr3_nt: TGTGCCTGGAGTGCCGGCACAGGAGAAAATCAGCCCCAGCATTTT
cdr3_aa: CAWSAGTGENQPQHF
clone_size: NA
v_call: TRBV30
j_call: TRBJ1-5
d_call: NA

cdr3_nt: TGTGCCAGCAGCTTAGCTAGCGGATACACAGATACGCAGTATTTT
cdr3_aa: CASSLASGYTDTQYF
clone_size: NA
v_call: TRBV7-8
j_call: TRBJ2-3
d_call: NA

cdr3_nt: TGTGCCAGCAGTTTATTGGGACTAGCGGTACCTGAGCAGTTCTTC
cdr3_aa: CASSLLGLAVPEQFF
clone_size: NA
v_call: TRBV27
j_call: TRBJ2-1
d_call: TRBD2

cdr3_nt: TGTGCCATCAGTGCGCAGGGGGGGCGGGAGACCCAGTACTTC
cdr3_aa: CAISAQGGRETQYF
clone_size: NA
v_call: TRBV10-3
j_call: TRBJ2-5
d_call: NA

cdr3_nt: TGTGCCAGCAGCCTCTCCGGTCCCCAAGAGACCCAGTACTTC
cdr3_aa: CASSLSGPQETQYF
clone_size: NA
v_call: TRBV7-3
j_call: TRBJ2-5
d_call: NA

cdr3_nt: TGTGCCAGCAAAAGGGACAAGGGAGATGAGCAGTTCTTC
cdr3_aa: CASKRDKGDEQFF
clone_size: NA
v_call: TRBV27
j_call: TRBJ2-1
d_call: NA

cdr3_nt: TGTGCCAGCAGTTGGACAGGGCAAGAGGGCGAGCAGTACTTC
cdr3_aa: CASSWTGQEGEQYF
clone_size: NA
v_call: TRBV27
j_call: TRBJ2-7
d_call: TRBD1

cdr3_nt: TGTGCCAGCAGTTTAATCGACAGGCCCTATGGCTACACCTTC
cdr3_aa: CASSLIDRPYGYTF
clone_size: NA
v_call: TRBV28
j_call: TRBJ1-2
d_call: NA

cdr3_nt: TGTGCCAGCAGTTTCCGTCTATCACCTAGTTCGGGACAGGGGGGGAACTACGAGCAGTACTTC
cdr3_aa: CASSFRLSPSSGQGGNYEQYF
clone_size: NA
v_call: TRBV27
j_call: TRBJ2-7
d_call: TRBD1

cdr3_nt: TGTGCCATCAGTGCGGGGGTAAATGAGCAGTTCTTC
cdr3_aa: CAISAGVNEQFF
clone_size: once
v_call: TRBV10-3
j_call: TRBJ2-1
d_call: NA

cdr3_nt: TGTGCCAGCAGTTACCTACAGGGGAACACCGGGGAGCTGTTTTTT
cdr3_aa: CASSYLQGNTGELFF
clone_size: NA
v_call: TRBV6-6
j_call: TRBJ2-2
d_call: NA